The 15 T cell receptor beta chains listed next were all sequenced from one sample in a study of blood T cells in healthy people across ages. A J-beta primer mix and a sample-barcoded 5' primer were used in a second PCR of roughly 6 to 12 cycles. MiXCR was run by TCRdb on the 5' RACE reads, yielding one entry per CDR3 protein. The repertoire holds approximately 490,000 distinct CDR3 sequences, around 24% seen once, with around 10% in the top ten. The same sample was also used in a study of T cells of mothers and their children.

Specimen: blood. The receptor set was obtained from a boy aged 5-17 years in good health.

This clonotype was picked up a small number of times. J is TRBJ2-3 and V is TRBV12-3 or TRBV12-4; D is uncertain. This CDR3 contains 12 residues. The germline V and J ends were trimmed by 3 bases and 2 bases, with 3 bases remaining between them. CDR3 DNA sequence: TGTGCCAGCAGTTTCGACACAGATACGCAGTATTTT. It translates to CASSFDTDTQYF.

The gene calls are TRBV30 and TRBJ2-5, with 9 positions matching TRBD2. TRBJ2-1 matches the DNA end more closely, so the J call is doubtful. This CDR3 is built from 15 residues. Germline assignment: CDR1 GTSNPN and CDR2 SVGIG (reference sequence). The CDR3 DNA reads TGTGCCTGGAGTGGGCTAGCGGGGTTCTACAATGAGCAGTTCTTC. This codes for CAWSGLAGFYNEQFF.

Written as DNA, the CDR3 is TGCAGCGTTGCTAGGACCTCTGGAAACACCATATATTTT. Translation: CSVARTSGNTIYF. This chain links TRBV29-1 with TRBJ1-3, with D hard to call. The CDR3 is 13 amino acids. The V end lost 4 bases, the J end lost 0 bases, and 7 bases lay between the germline ends. Germline V CDR1 and CDR2: SQVTM, ANQGSEA.

This chain links TRBV7-2 with TRBJ2-3; no definite D call. V gave up 4 bases and J gave up 5 bases, with 19 bases separating them. The V gene's germline CDR1 is SGHTA and CDR2 FQGNSA. CDR3 length equals 16 residues. The CDR3 region has the DNA TGTGCCAGCAGCTCACTCCCGGGCCCCCCGGAAGATACGCAGTATTTT. Protein product: CASSSLPGPPEDTQYF.

This clonotype was picked up a small number of times. The chain combines TRBV6-6 with TRBJ2-5, with TRBD1 identical over 7 bases. V lost 0 bases and J lost 11; bases outside the gene matches: 15. There are 16 residues in the CDR3. Germline V gene data show CDR1 as MNHNY and CDR2 as SVGAGI (reference sequence). CDR3 DNA: TGTGCCAGCAGTTACTCTCAGGGGACAGCAGCTCTGGAGCAGTACTTC. Translated: CASSYSQGTAALEQYF.

The chain is built from TRBV20-1 and TRBJ1-1; TRBD1 matches 8 bases. The CDR3 extends over 15 amino acids. The V and J ends lost 0 bases and 4 bases, in that order; junction bases with no gene match: 7. Germline loops: CDR1 DFQATT, CDR2 SNEGSKA (reference sequence). CDR3: CSARDRDRGATEAFF. For the CDR3, the DNA is TGCAGTGCTAGAGATCGTGACAGGGGAGCCACTGAAGCTTTCTTT.

This rearrangement joins TRBV29-1 to TRBJ2-7; perhaps TRBD1 as D (6 bases). Germline V gene sequence: CDR1 SQVTM, CDR2 ANQGSEA. The CDR3 is 15 residues long. Trimming left V 6 bases short and J 5 bases short, with 23 bases between. The CDR3 nucleotides read TGCAGCGTCGGAAACAGGGTCTCGCGGTCCAACGAGCAGTACTTC. Encoded protein: CSVGNRVSRSNEQYF.

The chain employs TRBV28 and TRBJ1-5, with a possible D match to TRBD1 (6 bases). V lost 3 bases and J lost 3, with 12 bases in between. This CDR3 region has 15 residues. The germline V gene has CDR1 MDHEN and CDR2 SYDVKM. The CDR3 protein is CASSFGGRTNQPQHF. CDR3 in DNA: TGTGCCAGCAGTTTCGGGGGCAGGACCAATCAGCCCCAGCATTTT.

The sample holds a few counts of this clonotype. The chain joins TRBV5-1 to TRBJ2-7; D is perhaps TRBD2 (7 bases). CDR3 length: 15 amino acids. The germline V gene has CDR1 SGHRS and CDR2 YFSETQ. Between the trimmed V and J ends, which lost 4 bases and 4 bases, there was a span of 18 bases. The chain's CDR3 is CASSRGGGSLYEQYF. DNA of the CDR3: TGCGCCAGCAGCAGGGGAGGGGGAAGTCTTTACGAGCAGTACTTC.

V is TRBV2 and J is TRBJ2-2, with D hard to call. V was pared by 2 bases and J by 8 bases, with 12 bases between. The CDR3 is made up of 14 amino acids. Germline V lookup: CDR1 SNHLY, CDR2 FYNNEI. Here the CDR3 DNA reads TGTGCCAGCAGTGAACGGCAAGTTGATGGGGAGCTGTTTTTT. Translation: CASSERQVDGELFF.

The chain carries TRBV3-1 and TRBJ2-1; 8 bases match TRBD2. The CDR3 is 13 amino acids. CDR1 is LGHDT, CDR2 YNNKEL, per germline (reference sequence). J was trimmed by 9 bases and V by 3 bases; bases with no gene match: 4. DNA for the CDR3: TGTGCCAGCAGCCAGGGGCTAGCGGGTGAGCAGTTCTTC. Encoded protein: CASSQGLAGEQFF.

The rearrangement uses TRBV6-2 or TRBV6-3 and TRBJ1-3; D is unresolved. This CDR3 comprises 13 residues. Trimming removed 8 bases at V and 0 bases at J, with 8 bases between. Looked up from germline, CDR1 is MNHEY and CDR2 is SVGEGT. CDR3 sequence reads: CASGLSSGNTIYF. The CDR3 region has the DNA TGTGCCAGCGGGCTCTCCTCTGGAAACACCATATATTTT.

This clonotype appeared a single time. CDR3 sequence (DNA): TGTGCCAGCAGCTTGTCGCGGCGGAACTACGAGCAGTACTTC. It codes for CASSLSRRNYEQYF. The chain combines TRBV5-6 with TRBJ2-7; D is undetermined. The CDR3 loop spans 14 amino acids. Trimming removed 1 base from V and 3 bases from J, with 11 bases in between. Germline V gene sequence: CDR1 SGHDT, CDR2 YYEEEE.

V is TRBV5-1 and J is TRBJ1-1, with 10 bases matching TRBD1. The V gene end was trimmed by 5 bases and the J gene end by 0 bases; junction bases not matched to a gene: 7. Germline CDR1 is SGHRS and CDR2 is YFSETQ. This CDR3 comprises 16 residues. The chain's CDR3 is CASRGGQGVLNTEAFF. CDR3 sequence (DNA): TGCGCCAGCAGGGGAGGACAGGGGGTCTTGAACACTGAAGCTTTCTTT.

The V and J genes are TRBV24-1 and TRBJ1-3; D not certain. This CDR3 region has 12 residues. V gave up 2 bases and J gave up 3 bases, with 1 base separating them. Germline CDR1 KGHDR, CDR2 SFDVKD. DNA of the CDR3: TGTGCCACCAGTGATTATGGAAACACCATATATTTT. Translating it yields CATSDYGNTIYF.